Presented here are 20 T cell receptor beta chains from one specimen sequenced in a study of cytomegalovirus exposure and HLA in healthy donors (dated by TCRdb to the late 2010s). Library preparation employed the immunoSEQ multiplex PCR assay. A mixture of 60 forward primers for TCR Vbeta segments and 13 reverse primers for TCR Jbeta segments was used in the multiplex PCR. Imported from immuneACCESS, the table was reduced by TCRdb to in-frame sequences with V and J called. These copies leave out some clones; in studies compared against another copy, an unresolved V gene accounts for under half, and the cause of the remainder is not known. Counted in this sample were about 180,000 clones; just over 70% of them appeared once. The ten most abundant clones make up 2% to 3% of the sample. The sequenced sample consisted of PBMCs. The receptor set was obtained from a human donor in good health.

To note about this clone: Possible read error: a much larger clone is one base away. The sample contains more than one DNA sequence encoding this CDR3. CDR3 nucleotides: TGCGCCAGCAGCCAAGATGTAGGGGACAGGGCCTACGAGCAGTACTTC. Protein sequence: CASSQDVGDRAYEQYF. The chain joins TRBV4-1 to TRBJ2-7, with 9 nucleotides matching TRBD1. Germline CDR1 reads MGHRA; CDR2 reads YSYEKL. The CDR3 sequence is 16 residues long. V lost 0 bases to trimming and J lost 2 bases; unmatched junction nucleotides: 5.

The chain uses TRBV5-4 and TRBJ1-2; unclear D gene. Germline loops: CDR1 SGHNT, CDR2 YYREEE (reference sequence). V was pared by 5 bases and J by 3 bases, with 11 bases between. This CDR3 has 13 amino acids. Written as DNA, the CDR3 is TGTGCCAGCAGTTTTGGTCGGTACTATGGCTACACCTTC. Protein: CASSFGRYYGYTF.

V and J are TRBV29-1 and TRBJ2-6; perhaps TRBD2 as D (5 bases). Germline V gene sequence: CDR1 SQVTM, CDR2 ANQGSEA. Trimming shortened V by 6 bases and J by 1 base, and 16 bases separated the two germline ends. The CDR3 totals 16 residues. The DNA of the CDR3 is TGCAGCGTCCACGAACAGAGGGCATCTGGGGCCAACGTCCTGACTTTC. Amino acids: CSVHEQRASGANVLTF.

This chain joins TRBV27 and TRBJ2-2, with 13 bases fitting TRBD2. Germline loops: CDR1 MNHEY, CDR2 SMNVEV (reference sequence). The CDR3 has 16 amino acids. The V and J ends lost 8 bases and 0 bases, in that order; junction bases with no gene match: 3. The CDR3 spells CASRTSGGSNTGELFF. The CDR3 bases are TGTGCCAGCCGGACTAGCGGGGGTTCGAACACCGGGGAGCTGTTTTTT.

The CDR3 region is CASSSWTSGGHNEQFF. CDR3 bases: TGTGCCAGCAGTTCCTGGACTAGCGGGGGACACAATGAGCAGTTCTTC. This chain joins TRBV6-6 and TRBJ2-1; TRBD2 matches 13 bases. V gave up 4 bases and J gave up 5 bases; unmatched junction bases: 5. The germline V gene has CDR1 MNHNY and CDR2 SVGAGI (reference sequence). The CDR3 extends over 16 amino acids.

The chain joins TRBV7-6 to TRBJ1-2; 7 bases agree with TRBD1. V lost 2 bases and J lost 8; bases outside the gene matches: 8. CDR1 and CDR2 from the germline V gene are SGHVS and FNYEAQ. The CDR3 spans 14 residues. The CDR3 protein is CASSLRDSGRGYTF. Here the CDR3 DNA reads TGTGCCAGCAGCTTAAGGGACAGCGGCCGGGGCTACACCTTC.

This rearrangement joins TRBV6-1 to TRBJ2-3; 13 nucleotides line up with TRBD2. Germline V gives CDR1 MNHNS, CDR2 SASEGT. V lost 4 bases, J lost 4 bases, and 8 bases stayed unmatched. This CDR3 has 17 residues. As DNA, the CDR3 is TGTGCCAGCAGTGGGGGAAGGACTAGCGGGGGCGCAGATACGCAGTATTTT. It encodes CASSGGRTSGGADTQYF.

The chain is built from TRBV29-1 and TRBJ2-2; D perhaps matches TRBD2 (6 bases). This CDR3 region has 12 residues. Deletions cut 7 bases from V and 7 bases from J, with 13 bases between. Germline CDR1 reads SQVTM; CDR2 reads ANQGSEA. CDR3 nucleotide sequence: TGCAGCGCCTGGGACTTGAACGGGGAGCTGTTTTTT. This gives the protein CSAWDLNGELFF.

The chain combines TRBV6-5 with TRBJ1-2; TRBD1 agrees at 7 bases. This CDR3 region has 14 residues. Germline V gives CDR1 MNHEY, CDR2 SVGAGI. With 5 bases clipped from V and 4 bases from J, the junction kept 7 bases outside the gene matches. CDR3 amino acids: CASSEEGAIYGYTF. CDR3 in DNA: TGTGCCAGCAGTGAAGAGGGGGCCATCTATGGCTACACCTTC.

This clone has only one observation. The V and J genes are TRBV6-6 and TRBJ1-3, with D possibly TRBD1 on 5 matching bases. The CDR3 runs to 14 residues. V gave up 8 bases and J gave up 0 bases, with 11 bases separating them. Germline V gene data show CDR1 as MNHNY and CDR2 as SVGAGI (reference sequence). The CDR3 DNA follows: TGTGCCAGCGTGGTGGGGCCCTCTGGAAACACCATATATTTT. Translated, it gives CASVVGPSGNTIYF.

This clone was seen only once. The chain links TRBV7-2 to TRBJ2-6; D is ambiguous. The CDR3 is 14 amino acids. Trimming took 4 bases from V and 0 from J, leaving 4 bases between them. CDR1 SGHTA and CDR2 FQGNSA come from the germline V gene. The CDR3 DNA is TGTGCCAGCAGCTCATTCTCTGGGGCCAACGTCCTGACTTTC. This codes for CASSSFSGANVLTF.

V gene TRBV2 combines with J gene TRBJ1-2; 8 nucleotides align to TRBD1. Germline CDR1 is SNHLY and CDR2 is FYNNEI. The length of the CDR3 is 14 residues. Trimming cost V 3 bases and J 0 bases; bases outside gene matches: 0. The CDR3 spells CASSEDRANYGYTF. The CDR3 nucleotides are TGTGCCAGCAGTGAGGACAGGGCTAACTATGGCTACACCTTC.

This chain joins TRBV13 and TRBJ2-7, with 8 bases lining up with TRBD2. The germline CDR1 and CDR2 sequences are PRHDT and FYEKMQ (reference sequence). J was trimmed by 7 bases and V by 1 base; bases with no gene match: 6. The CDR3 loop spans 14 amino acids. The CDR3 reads CASSLAGGLEEQYF. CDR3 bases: TGTGCCAGCAGCTTAGCGGGGGGGCTGGAAGAGCAGTACTTC.

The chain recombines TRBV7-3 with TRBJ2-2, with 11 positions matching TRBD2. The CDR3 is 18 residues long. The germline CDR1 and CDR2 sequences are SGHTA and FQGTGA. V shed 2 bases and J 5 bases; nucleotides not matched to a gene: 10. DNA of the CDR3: TGTGCCAGCAGCTTAGAGGGGGGGACTAGCGGACCTACCGGGGAGCTGTTTTTT. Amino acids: CASSLEGGTSGPTGELFF. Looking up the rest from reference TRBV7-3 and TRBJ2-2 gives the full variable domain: GAGVSQTPSNKVTEKGKYVELRCDPISGHTALYWYRQSLGQGPEFLIYFQGTGAADDSGLPNDRFFAVRPEGSVSTLKIQRTERGDSAVYLCASSLEGGTSGPTGELFFGEGSRLTVL.

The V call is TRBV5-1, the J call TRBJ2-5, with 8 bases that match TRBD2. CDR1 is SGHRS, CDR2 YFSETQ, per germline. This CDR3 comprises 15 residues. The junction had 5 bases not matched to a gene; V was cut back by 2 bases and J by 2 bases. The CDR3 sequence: CASSFGQRGQETQYF. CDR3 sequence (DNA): TGCGCCAGCAGCTTTGGCCAGCGGGGGCAAGAGACCCAGTACTTC.

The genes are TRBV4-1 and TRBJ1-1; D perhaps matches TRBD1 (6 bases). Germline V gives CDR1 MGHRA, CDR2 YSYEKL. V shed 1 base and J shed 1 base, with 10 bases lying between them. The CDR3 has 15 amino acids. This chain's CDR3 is CASSQGMGANTEAFF. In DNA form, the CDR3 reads TGCGCCAGCAGCCAAGGGATGGGGGCGAACACTGAAGCTTTCTTT.

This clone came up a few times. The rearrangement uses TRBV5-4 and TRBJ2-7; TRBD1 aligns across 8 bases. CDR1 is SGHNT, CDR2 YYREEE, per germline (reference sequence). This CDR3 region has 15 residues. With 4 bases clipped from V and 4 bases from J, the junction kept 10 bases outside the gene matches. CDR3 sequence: CASSLANTGGYEQYF. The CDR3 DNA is TGTGCCAGCAGCCTGGCCAATACAGGGGGGTACGAGCAGTACTTC.

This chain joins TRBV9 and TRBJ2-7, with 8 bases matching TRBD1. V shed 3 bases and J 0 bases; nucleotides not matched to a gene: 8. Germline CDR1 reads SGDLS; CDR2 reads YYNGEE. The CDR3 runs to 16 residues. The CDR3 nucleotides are TGTGCCAGCAGCGAGACAGGGGACTTCAACTCCTACGAGCAGTACTTC. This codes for CASSETGDFNSYEQYF.

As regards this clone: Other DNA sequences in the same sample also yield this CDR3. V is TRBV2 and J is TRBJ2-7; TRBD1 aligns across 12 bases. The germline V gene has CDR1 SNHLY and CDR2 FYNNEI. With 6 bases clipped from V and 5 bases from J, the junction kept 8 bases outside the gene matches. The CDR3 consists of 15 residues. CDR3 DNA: TGTGCCAGCAGCGAGATGGGACAGGGGGCAAACGAGCAGTACTTC. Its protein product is CASSEMGQGANEQYF.

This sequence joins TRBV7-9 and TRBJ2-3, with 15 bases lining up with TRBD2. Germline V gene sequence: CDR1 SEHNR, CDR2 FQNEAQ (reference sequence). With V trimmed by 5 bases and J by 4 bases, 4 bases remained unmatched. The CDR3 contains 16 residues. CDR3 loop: CASSEGTSGGSDTQYF. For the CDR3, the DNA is TGTGCCAGCAGCGAGGGGACTAGCGGGGGGTCAGATACGCAGTATTTT.